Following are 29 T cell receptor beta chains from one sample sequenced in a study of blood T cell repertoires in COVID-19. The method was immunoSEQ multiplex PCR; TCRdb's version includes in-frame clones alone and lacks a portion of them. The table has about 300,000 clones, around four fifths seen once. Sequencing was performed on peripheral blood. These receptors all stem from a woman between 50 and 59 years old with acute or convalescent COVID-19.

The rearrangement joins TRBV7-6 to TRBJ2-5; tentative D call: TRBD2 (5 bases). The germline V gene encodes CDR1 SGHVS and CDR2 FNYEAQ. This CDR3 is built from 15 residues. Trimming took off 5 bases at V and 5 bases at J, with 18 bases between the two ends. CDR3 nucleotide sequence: TGTGCCAGCAGCCCCCTCGGGGTCTTCGGGGAGACCCAGTACTTC. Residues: CASSPLGVFGETQYF.

The CDR3 DNA reads as TGCGCCAGCGGAACCCAGGTGGGCACTGAAGCTTTCTTT. Encoded protein: CASGTQVGTEAFF. This rearrangement joins TRBV10-2 to TRBJ1-1, with no clear D. The germline V gene has CDR1 WSHSY and CDR2 SAAADI. V was clipped by 8 bases and J by 4 bases, with 14 bases between them. The CDR3 sequence is 13 residues long.

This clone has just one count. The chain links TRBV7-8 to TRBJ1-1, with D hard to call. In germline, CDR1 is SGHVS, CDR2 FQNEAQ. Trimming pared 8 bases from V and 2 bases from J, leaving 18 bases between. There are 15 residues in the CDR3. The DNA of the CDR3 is TGTGCCAGCCACGAACGCGGGCCAGTTAACACTGAAGCTTTCTTT. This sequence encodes CASHERGPVNTEAFF.

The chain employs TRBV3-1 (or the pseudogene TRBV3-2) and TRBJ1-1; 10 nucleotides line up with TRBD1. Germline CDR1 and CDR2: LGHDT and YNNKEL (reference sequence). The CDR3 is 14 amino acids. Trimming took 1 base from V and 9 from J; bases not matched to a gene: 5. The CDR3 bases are TGTGCCAGCAGCCAAGGGGAGGGACAGGGGAAAGCTTTCTTT. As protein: CASSQGEGQGKAFF.

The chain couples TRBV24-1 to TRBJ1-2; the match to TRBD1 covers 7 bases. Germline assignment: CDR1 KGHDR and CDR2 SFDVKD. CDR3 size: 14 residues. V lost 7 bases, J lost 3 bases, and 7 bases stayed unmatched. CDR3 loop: CATSQPGTDYGYTF. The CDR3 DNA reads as TGTGCCACCAGCCAACCCGGGACAGACTATGGCTACACCTTC.

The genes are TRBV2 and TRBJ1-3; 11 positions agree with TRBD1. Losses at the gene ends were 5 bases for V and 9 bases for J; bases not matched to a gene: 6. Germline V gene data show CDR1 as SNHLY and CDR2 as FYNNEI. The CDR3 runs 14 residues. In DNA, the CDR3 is TGTGCCAGCAGTAGGGGACAGGGGGTAGGCACCATATATTTT. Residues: CASSRGQGVGTIYF.

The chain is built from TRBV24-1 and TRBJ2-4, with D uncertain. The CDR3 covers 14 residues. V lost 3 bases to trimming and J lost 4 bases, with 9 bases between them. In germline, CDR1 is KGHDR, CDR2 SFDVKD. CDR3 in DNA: TGTGCCACCAGTGATGCCCCCGGGAAAAACATTCAGTACTTC. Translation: CATSDAPGKNIQYF.

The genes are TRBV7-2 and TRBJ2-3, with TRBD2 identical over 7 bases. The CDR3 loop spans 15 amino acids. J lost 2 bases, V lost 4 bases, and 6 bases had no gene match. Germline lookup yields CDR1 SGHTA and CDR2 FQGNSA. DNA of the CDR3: TGTGCCAGCAGCTCTAGCGGTTCATACACAGATACGCAGTATTTT. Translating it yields CASSSSGSYTDTQYF.

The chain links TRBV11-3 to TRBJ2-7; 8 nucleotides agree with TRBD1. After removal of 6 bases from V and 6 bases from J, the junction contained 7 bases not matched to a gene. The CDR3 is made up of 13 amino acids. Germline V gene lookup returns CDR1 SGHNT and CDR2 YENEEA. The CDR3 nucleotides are TGTGCCAGCAGTTGGACAGGGCGGAGCGAGCAGTACTTC. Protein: CASSWTGRSEQYF.

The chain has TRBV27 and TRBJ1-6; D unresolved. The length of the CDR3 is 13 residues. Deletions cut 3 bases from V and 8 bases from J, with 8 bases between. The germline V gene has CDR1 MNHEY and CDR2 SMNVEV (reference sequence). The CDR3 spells CASSFGRDSPLHF. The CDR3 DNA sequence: TGTGCCAGCAGTTTTGGGAGGGATTCACCCCTCCACTTT.

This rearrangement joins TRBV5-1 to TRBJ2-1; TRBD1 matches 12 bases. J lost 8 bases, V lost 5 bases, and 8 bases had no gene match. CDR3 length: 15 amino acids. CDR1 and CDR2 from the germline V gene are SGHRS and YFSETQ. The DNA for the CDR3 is TGCGCCAGCAGTCTGGGACAGGGGGCCGGCCATGAGCAGTTCTTC. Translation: CASSLGQGAGHEQFF.

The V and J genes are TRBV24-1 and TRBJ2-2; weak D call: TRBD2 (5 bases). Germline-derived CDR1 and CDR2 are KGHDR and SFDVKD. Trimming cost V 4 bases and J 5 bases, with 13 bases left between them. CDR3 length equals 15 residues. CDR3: CATSDAGGQTGELFF. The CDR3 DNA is TGTGCCACCAGTGACGCAGGAGGCCAGACCGGGGAGCTGTTTTTT.

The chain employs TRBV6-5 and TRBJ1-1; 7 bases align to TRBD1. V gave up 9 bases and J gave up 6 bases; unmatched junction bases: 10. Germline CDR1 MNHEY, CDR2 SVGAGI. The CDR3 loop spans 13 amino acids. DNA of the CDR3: TGTGCCAGTACGTCAGGGGGTTCTCCTGAAGCTTTCTTT. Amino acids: CASTSGGSPEAFF.

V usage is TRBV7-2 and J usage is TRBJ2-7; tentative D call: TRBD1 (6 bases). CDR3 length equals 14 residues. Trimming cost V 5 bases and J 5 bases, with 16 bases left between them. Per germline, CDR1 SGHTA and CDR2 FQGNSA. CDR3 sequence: CASSPTGLRDEQYV. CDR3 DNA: TGTGCCAGCAGCCCGACAGGTCTTCGGGACGAGCAGTACGTC.

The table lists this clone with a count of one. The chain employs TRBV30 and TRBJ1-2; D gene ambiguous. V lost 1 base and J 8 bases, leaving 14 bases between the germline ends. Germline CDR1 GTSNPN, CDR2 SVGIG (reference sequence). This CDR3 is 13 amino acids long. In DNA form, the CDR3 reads TGTGCCTGGAGTGGCCTGAGTGGAGGGGGCTACACCTTC. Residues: CAWSGLSGGGYTF.

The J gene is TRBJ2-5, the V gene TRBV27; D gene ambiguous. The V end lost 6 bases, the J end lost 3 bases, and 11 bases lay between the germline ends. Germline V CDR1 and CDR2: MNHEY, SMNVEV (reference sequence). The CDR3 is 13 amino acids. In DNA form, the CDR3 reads TGTGCCAGCAGGACGGGTCGGGAAGAGACCCAGTACTTC. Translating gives CASRTGREETQYF.

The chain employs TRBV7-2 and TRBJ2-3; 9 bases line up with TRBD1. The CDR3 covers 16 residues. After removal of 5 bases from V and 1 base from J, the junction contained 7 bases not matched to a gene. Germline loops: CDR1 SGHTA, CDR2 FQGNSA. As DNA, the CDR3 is TGTGCCAGCAGCCCCGGGACAGGGCAGCGCACAGATACGCAGTATTTT. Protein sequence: CASSPGTGQRTDTQYF.

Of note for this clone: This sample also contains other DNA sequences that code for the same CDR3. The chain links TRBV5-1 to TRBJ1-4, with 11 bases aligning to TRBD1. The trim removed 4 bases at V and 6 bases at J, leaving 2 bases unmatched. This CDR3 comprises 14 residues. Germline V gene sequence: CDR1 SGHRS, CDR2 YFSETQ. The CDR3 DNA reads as TGCGCCAGCAGCCTGGGACAGGGGGATGAAAAACTGTTTTTT. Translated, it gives CASSLGQGDEKLFF.

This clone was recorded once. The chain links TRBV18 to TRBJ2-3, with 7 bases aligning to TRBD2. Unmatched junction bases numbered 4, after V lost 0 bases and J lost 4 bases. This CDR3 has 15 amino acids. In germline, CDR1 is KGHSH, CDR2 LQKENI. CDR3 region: CASSPPTSSADTQYF. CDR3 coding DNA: TGTGCCAGCTCACCACCGACTAGCTCCGCAGATACGCAGTATTTT. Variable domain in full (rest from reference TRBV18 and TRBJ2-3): NAGVMQNPRHLVRRRGQEARLRCSPMKGHSHVYWYRQLPEEGLKFMVYLQKENIIDESGMPKERFSAEFPKEGPSILRIQQVVRGDSAAYFCASSPPTSSADTQYFGPGTRLTVL.

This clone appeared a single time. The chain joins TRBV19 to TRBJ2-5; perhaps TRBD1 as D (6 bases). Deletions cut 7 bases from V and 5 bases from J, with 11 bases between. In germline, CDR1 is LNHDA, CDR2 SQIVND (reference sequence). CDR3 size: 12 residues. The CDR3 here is CASKGETETQYF. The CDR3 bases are TGTGCCAGTAAGGGGGAAACCGAGACCCAGTACTTC.

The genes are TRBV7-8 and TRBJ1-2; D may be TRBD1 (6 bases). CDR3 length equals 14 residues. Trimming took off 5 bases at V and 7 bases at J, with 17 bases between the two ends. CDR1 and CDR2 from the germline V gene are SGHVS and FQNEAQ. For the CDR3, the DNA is TGTGCCAGCAGCCTGGACACAGGGAAGGGTGGCTACACCTTC. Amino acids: CASSLDTGKGGYTF. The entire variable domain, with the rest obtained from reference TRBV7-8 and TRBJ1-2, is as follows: GAGVSQSPRYKVAKRGQDVALRCDPISGHVSLFWYQQALGQGPEFLTYFQNEAQLDKSGLPSDRFFAERPEGSVSTLKIQRTQQEDSAVYLCASSLDTGKGGYTFGSGTRLTVV.

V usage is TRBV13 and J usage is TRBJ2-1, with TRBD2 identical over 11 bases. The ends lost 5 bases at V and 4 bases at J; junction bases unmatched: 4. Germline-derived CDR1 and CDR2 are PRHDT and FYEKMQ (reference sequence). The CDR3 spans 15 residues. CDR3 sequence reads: CASSTSGSYYNEQFF. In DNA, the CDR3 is TGTGCCAGCAGCACTAGCGGGAGTTATTACAATGAGCAGTTCTTC.

DNA for the CDR3: TGTGCCAGCAGCCCGGGCTCCTACAATGAGCAGTTCTTC. Protein: CASSPGSYNEQFF. The gene calls are TRBV4-2 and TRBJ2-1; no firm D call. Germline V gives CDR1 LGHNA, CDR2 YNFKEQ. Trimming shortened V by 4 bases and J by 0 bases, and 4 bases separated the two germline ends. CDR3 length: 13 residues.

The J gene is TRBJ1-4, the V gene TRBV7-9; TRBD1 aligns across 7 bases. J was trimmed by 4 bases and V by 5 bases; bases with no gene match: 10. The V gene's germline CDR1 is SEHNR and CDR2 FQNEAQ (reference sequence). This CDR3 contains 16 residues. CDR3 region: CASSPGRGRGNEKLFF. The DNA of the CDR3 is TGTGCCAGCAGCCCCGGGAGGGGGCGAGGTAATGAAAAACTGTTTTTT.

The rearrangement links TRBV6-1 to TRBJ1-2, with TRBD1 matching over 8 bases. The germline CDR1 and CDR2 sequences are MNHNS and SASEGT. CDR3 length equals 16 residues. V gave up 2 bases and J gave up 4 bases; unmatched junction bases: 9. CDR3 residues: CASSEPRPGGVYGYTF. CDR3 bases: TGTGCCAGCAGTGAACCACGGCCAGGGGGCGTCTATGGCTACACCTTC.

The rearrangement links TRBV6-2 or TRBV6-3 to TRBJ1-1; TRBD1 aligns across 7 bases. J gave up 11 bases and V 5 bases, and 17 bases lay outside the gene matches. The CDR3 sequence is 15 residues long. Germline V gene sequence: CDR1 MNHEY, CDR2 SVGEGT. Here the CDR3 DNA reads TGTGCCAGCAGTCTCGTTCGAGGAGGGGGCTCTTGGGCTTTCTTT. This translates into CASSLVRGGGSWAFF.

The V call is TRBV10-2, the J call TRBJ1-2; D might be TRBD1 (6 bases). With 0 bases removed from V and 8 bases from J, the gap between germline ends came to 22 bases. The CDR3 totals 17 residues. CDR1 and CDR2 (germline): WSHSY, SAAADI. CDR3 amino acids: CASSESRGAGGGAGYTF. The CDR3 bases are TGCGCCAGCAGTGAGTCCAGGGGAGCGGGGGGAGGAGCGGGCTACACCTTC.

The CDR3 DNA reads TGTGCCAGCAGCGTTAGCGGGGGCGAGGGGAGGGAGACCCAGTACTTC. Its protein product is CASSVSGGEGRETQYF. J is TRBJ2-5 and V is TRBV9, with 9 bases aligning to TRBD2. V shed 2 bases, J shed 5 bases, and the junction held 10 bases outside the gene matches. The CDR3 length is 16 residues. Germline V gives CDR1 SGDLS, CDR2 YYNGEE.

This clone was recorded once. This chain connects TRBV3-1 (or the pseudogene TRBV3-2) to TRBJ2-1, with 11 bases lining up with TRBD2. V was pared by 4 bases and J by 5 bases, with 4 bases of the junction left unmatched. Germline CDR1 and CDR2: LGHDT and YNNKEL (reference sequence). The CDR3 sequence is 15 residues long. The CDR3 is CASSLTSGSDNEQFF. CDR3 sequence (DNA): TGTGCCAGCAGCCTTACTAGCGGGAGTGACAATGAGCAGTTCTTC.